This T cell receptor (beta chain) stems from a study of T cells expressing NK-cell markers. Overall study: One of the eight sequenced donors was seronegative, whereas the other seven were HCMV-seropositive. General observations from the study: More than 5 donors showed dominant NKG2C+ clonotypes comprising roughly 1.0-7.0% of their CD8+ T cells. The CD3+CD56-NKG2C+ fraction was also led by these clonotypes in a few donors.

The CDR3 has 16 residues. Notes on this clonotype: The antigen is undetermined.

TCR beta cDNA was generated via 5'RACE template switching incorporating UMIs. TCRdb processed the 5' RACE reads again and assigns one entry to each CDR3 protein, with no DNA. The sample data list about 260,000 distinct CDR3 sequences. This receptor was obtained from a man aged 18 to 30 in good health. Sequencing used blood T cells: a sorted CD56 or NKG2C T cell subset, CD4+ or CD8+ T cells, or bulk PBMC T cells (not recorded which). The chain links TRBV12-3 or TRBV12-4 to TRBJ2-3; TCRdb indicates TRBD2, and absent DNA this call remains unverified. Here the CDR3 reads CASSPSGSVYRDTQYF.